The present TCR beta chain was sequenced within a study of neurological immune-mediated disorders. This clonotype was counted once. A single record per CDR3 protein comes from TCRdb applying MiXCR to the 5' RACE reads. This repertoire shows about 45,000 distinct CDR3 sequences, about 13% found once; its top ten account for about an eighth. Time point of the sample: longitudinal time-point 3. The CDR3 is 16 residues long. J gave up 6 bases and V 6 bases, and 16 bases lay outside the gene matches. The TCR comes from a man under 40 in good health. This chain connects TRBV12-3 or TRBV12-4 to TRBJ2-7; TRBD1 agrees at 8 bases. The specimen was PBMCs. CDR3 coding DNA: TGTGCCAGCAGACATTACCCGGCCAGGGGGCAATTCGAGCAGTACTTC. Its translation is CASRHYPARGQFEQYF.